This T cell receptor beta chain was identified during a study of blood T cell repertoires in COVID-19. Overall study context: The samples span acute and convalescent COVID-19 from the United States, Italy and Spain. PBMCs, B-cell-depleted T cells, or T cells provided the cDNA or gDNA that made up the material.

This table comes from immunoSEQ multiplex PCR, and its TCRdb copy is limited to in-frame clones, with some not included. The sample consists of under 150,000 clones, 80% to 90% of them appearing once. V gave up 2 bases and J gave up 7 bases; unmatched junction bases: 9. CDR3 length: 15 residues. Per germline, CDR1 ENHRY and CDR2 SYGVKD. The sequence derives from a woman in her forties or fifties with acute or convalescent COVID-19. V gene TRBV10-3 combines with J gene TRBJ2-7, with TRBD2 identical over 9 bases. Sequenced: peripheral blood. CDR3 in amino acids: CAISEAAGGVGEQYF. CDR3 sequence (DNA): TGTGCCATCAGTGAGGCAGCGGGGGGTGTAGGTGAGCAGTACTTC.